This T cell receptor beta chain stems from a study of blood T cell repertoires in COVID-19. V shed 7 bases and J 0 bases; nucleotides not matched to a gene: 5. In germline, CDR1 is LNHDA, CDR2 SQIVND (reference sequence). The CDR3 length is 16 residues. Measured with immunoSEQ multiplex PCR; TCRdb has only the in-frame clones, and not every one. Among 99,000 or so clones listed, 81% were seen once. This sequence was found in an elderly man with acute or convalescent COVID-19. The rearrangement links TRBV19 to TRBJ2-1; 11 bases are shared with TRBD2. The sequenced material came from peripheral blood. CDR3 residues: CASTRLAGSSYNEQFF. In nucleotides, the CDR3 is TGTGCCAGTACTAGACTAGCGGGAAGCTCCTACAATGAGCAGTTCTTC. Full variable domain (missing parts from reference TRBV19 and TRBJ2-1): DGGITQSPKYLFRKEGQNVTLSCEQNLNHDAMYWYRQDPGQGLRLIYYSQIVNDFQKGDIAEGYSVSREKKESFPLTVTSAQKNPTAFYLCASTRLAGSSYNEQFFGPGTRLTVL.